This is a list of T cell receptor beta chains from one sample in a study of T cell repertoires in cytomegalovirus infection. One entry per CDR3 protein, called by TCRdb with MiXCR from the reads. The sample holds some 220,000 distinct CDR3 sequences, around 12% seen once. The sample was PBMCs. The origin of the receptors is a human donor in good health (CMV status not recorded). Some clones in this sample may be carry-over from other donors' samples. Each CDR3 is given with its conserved first and last residue. The D gene is left open where the match is weak. Expanded clones get a size class; other rows say once, few or many, or leave the size out.

clone size,V gene,J gene,D gene,CDR3 protein,CDR3 DNA
NA,TRBV5-4,TRBJ1-4,NA,CASSLDRQAPGEKLFF,TGTGCCAGCAGCTTGGACCGACAGGCCCCGGGTGAAAAACTGTTTTTT
many,TRBV14,TRBJ1-2,NA,CASSLSPGREFYTF,TGTGCCAGCAGCCTCTCTCCAGGGAGGGAGTTCTACACCTTC
many,TRBV6-1,TRBJ2-1,NA,CASSPLGSYNEQFF,TGTGCCAGCAGTCCCCTTGGCTCCTACAATGAGCAGTTCTTC
many,TRBV7-2,TRBJ1-1,NA,CASAWGGMNTEAFF,TGTGCCAGCGCCTGGGGAGGGATGAACACTGAAGCTTTCTTT
NA,TRBV3-1,TRBJ2-1,NA,CASYSEGNEQFF,TGTGCCAGCTACAGCGAAGGCAATGAGCAGTTCTTC
NA,TRBV6-5,TRBJ2-5,TRBD1,CASSLRDRGRGSETQYF,TGTGCCAGCAGTCTCCGGGACAGGGGGCGCGGAAGCGAGACCCAGTACTTC
NA,TRBV5-4,TRBJ2-3,TRBD2,CASSSGGARDTQYF,TGTGCCAGCAGTAGCGGGGGGGCCAGAGATACGCAGTATTTT
NA,TRBV7-9,TRBJ2-5,NA,CASSLASAAQETQYF,TGTGCCAGCAGCTTAGCGAGTGCGGCGCAAGAGACCCAGTACTTC
NA,TRBV28,TRBJ2-6,NA,CASGLVGVANVLTF,TGTGCCAGCGGCCTGGTAGGGGTCGCCAACGTCCTGACTTTC
few,TRBV29-1,TRBJ2-1,TRBD2,CSVESGSSYNEQFF,TGCAGCGTTGAAAGCGGGAGCTCCTACAATGAGCAGTTCTTC
NA,TRBV28,TRBJ2-5,TRBD2,CASTQLAGVGETQYF,TGTGCCAGCACCCAACTAGCGGGAGTAGGGGAGACCCAGTACTTC
many,TRBV7-2,TRBJ2-5,NA,CASSLFSDFQETQYF,TGTGCCAGCAGCTTATTTAGCGATTTCCAGGAGACCCAGTACTTC
NA,TRBV2,TRBJ1-5,NA,CASSDTGASNQPQHF,TGTGCCAGCAGTGACACCGGGGCTAGCAATCAGCCCCAGCATTTT
many,TRBV10-3,TRBJ1-5,TRBD1,CATRGGVQGQPQHF,TGTGCCACCAGGGGGGGAGTTCAGGGTCAGCCCCAGCATTTT
NA,TRBV3-1,TRBJ2-3,NA,CASSPTWTDTQYF,TGTGCCAGCAGCCCTACGTGGACAGATACGCAGTATTTT
many,TRBV7-2,TRBJ1-5,TRBD1,CASSSDRAQPQHF,TGTGCCAGCAGCTCCGACAGGGCTCAGCCCCAGCATTTT
few,TRBV20-1,TRBJ2-3,NA,CSARDRLAPDTQYF,TGCAGTGCTAGAGACAGGCTAGCCCCAGATACGCAGTATTTT
many,TRBV6-1,TRBJ2-2,NA,CASRQGILLNTGELFF,TGTGCCAGCAGGCAGGGGATCCTTTTGAACACCGGGGAGCTGTTTTTT
NA,TRBV29-1,TRBJ2-1,NA,CSVDFLSYNEQFF,TGCAGCGTTGACTTTCTCTCCTACAATGAGCAGTTCTTC
NA,TRBV20-1,TRBJ2-7,TRBD2,CSARAGGARVYEQYF,TGCAGTGCTAGGGCGGGAGGGGCCAGAGTCTACGAGCAGTACTTC
many,TRBV7-2,TRBJ2-3,TRBD2,CASSQQTSGDSSTDTQYF,TGTGCCAGCAGCCAGCAGACTAGCGGGGATTCTAGCACAGATACGCAGTATTTT